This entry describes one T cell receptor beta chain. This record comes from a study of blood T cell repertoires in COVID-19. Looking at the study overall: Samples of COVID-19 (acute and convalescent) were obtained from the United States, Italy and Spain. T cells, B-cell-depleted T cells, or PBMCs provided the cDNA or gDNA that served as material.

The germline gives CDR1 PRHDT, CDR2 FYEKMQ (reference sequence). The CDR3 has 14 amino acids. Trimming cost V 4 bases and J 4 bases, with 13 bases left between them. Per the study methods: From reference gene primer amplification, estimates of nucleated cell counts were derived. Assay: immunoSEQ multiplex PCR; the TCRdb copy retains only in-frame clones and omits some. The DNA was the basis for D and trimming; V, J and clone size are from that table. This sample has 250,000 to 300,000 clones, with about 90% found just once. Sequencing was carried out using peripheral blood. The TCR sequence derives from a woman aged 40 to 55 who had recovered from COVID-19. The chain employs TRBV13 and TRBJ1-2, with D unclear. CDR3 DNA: TGTGCCAGCAGCTCCGTCGGGATCTTCTATGGCTACACCTTC. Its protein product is CASSSVGIFYGYTF.